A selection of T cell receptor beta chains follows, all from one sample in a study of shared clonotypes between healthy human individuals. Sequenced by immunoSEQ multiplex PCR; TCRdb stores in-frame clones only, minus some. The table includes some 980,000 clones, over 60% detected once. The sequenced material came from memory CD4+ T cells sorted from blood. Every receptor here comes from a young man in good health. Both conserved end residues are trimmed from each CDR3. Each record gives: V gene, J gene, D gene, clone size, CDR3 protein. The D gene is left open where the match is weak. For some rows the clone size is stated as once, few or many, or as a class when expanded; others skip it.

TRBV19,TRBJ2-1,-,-,ASSSPGLNNEQF
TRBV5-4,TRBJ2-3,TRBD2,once,ASSPWTSGSSDTQY
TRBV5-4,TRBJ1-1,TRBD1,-,ASSFGDRNTEAF
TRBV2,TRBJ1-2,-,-,ASSGQIYGYT
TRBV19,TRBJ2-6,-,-,ASITGHAGANVLT
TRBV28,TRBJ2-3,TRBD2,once,ASSPLSGGRSSDSGTDTQY
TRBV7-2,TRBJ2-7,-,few,ASSLAHPVTYEQY
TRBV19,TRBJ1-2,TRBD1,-,ASSTDRDRGYT
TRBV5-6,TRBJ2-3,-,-,ASSLGGTDTQY
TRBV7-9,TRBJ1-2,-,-,ASSLADSSIGYT
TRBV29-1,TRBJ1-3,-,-,SVQQPQVGGNTIY
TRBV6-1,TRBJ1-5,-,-,ASSEMGAGNQPQH
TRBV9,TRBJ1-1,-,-,ASSVSGTNTEAF
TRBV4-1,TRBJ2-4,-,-,ASSQQGFESKNIQY
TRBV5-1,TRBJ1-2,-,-,ASSLEGVTSSGTNYGYT
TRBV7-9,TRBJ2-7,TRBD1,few,AGRTGSYEQY
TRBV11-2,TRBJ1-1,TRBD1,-,ASSLGGQGITEAF
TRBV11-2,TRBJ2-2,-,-,ASSRQLSGELF
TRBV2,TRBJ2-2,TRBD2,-,ASRPGLAGGTGELF
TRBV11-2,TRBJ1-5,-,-,ASSLGRGSNQPQH
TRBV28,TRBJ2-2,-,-,ASSLSSAYTGELF
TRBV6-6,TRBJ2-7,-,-,ASSYLEGGQFEQY
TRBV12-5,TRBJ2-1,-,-,ASGLGAGEQF
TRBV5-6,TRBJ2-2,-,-,ASSRAATSTGELF
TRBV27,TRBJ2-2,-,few,ASSLSRNWLPGELF
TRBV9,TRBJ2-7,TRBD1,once,ASSDRDRGYEQY
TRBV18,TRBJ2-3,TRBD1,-,ASSLQGGSDTQY
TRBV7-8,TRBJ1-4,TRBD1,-,ASSRDRAGIKEKLF